Listed here are 18 T cell receptor beta chains from one sample, sequenced in a study of blood T cell repertoires in COVID-19 (TCRdb year 2020). The protocol used for the library was the immunoSEQ multiplex PCR assay. TCRdb took this table from immuneACCESS and kept in-frame rearrangements with V and J called. Such tables lack part of the clones; where checked against another copy, unresolved V genes explain under half of the gap, and the rest is unexplained. For this sample there are fewer than 350,000 clones; around 86% appear just once. Jointly, the top ten make up 2.5% to 3% of the sample. Sample: peripheral blood. The receptors stem from a woman in her sixties or seventies with active or convalescent COVID-19.

V gene TRBV14 combines with J gene TRBJ1-4, with D unclear. CDR3 length: 14 residues. V shed 6 bases and J shed 8 bases, with 16 bases lying between them. Germline CDR1 reads SGHDN; CDR2 reads FVKESK. CDR3 in amino acids: CASSYVMAGEKLFF. The CDR3 nucleotides are TGTGCCAGCAGTTACGTCATGGCGGGGGAAAAACTGTTTTTT. Drawing the rest from reference TRBV14 and TRBJ1-4, the complete variable domain is EAGVTQFPSHSVIEKGQTVTLRCDPISGHDNLYWYRRVMGKEIKFLLHFVKESKQDESGMPNNRFLAERTGGTYSTLKVQPAELEDSGVYFCASSYVMAGEKLFFGSGTQLSVL.

The chain employs TRBV6-1 and TRBJ1-5; the D gene is possibly TRBD1 (5 bases). Between the trimmed V and J ends, which lost 3 bases and 0 bases, there was a span of 12 bases. Germline V gene data show CDR1 as MNHNS and CDR2 as SASEGT. There are 16 residues in the CDR3. The CDR3, as DNA: TGTGCCAGCAGTGAGGTAACAGGCCATAGCAATCAGCCCCAGCATTTT. It codes for CASSEVTGHSNQPQHF.

The chain links TRBV7-3 to TRBJ2-2, with D perhaps TRBD1 (5 bases). Trimming cost V 5 bases and J 8 bases, with 15 bases left between them. The CDR3 runs to 14 residues. Germline values: CDR1 SGHTA, CDR2 FQGTGA. CDR3 residues: CASSPTGLRGELFF. In nucleotides, the CDR3 is TGTGCCAGCAGCCCTACAGGTTTAAGAGGGGAGCTGTTTTTT. The whole variable domain, remainder taken from reference TRBV7-3 and TRBJ2-2, is GAGVSQTPSNKVTEKGKYVELRCDPISGHTALYWYRQSLGQGPEFLIYFQGTGAADDSGLPNDRFFAVRPEGSVSTLKIQRTERGDSAVYLCASSPTGLRGELFFGEGSRLTVL.

This rearrangement joins TRBV10-3 to TRBJ1-1, with D tentatively TRBD1 (5 bases). Germline V gives CDR1 ENHRY, CDR2 SYGVKD. V dropped 7 bases and J dropped 1 base, with 10 bases sitting between them. The CDR3 is 13 residues long. CDR3: CAITAGTNTEAFF. CDR3 DNA: TGTGCCATCACGGCGGGGACGAACACTGAAGCTTTCTTT.

This clone was recorded only once. This chain links TRBV19 with TRBJ1-1; D is possibly TRBD1 (6 bases). The germline gives CDR1 LNHDA, CDR2 SQIVND (reference sequence). Trimming pared 1 base from V and 7 bases from J, leaving 13 bases between. CDR3 length: 14 residues. CDR3 region: CASSIGGRGLEAFF. In DNA form, the CDR3 reads TGTGCCAGTAGTATAGGGGGCAGGGGCCTTGAAGCTTTCTTT. Drawing the rest from reference TRBV19 and TRBJ1-1, the complete variable domain is DGGITQSPKYLFRKEGQNVTLSCEQNLNHDAMYWYRQDPGQGLRLIYYSQIVNDFQKGDIAEGYSVSREKKESFPLTVTSAQKNPTAFYLCASSIGGRGLEAFFGQGTRLTVV.

This rearrangement joins TRBV19 to TRBJ1-1; D not resolved. The V and J ends lost 7 bases and 1 base respectively, with 19 bases between them. The CDR3 is made up of 16 amino acids. Looked up from germline, CDR1 is LNHDA and CDR2 is SQIVND (reference sequence). The CDR3 loop is CASTAGPRTGNTEAFF. CDR3 DNA: TGTGCCAGTACGGCGGGTCCCCGCACGGGGAACACTGAAGCTTTCTTT.

The V gene is TRBV19, the J gene TRBJ1-5, with D maybe TRBD1 (5 bases). Germline CDR1 is LNHDA and CDR2 is SQIVND (reference sequence). V was shortened by 1 base and J by 6 bases, with 16 bases between the two germline ends. The CDR3 covers 16 residues. The DNA of the CDR3 is TGTGCCAGTAGTATAGGCCCGTCAAGGGGAGGTCAGCCCCAGCATTTT. Its protein product is CASSIGPSRGGQPQHF.

The chain carries TRBV5-1 and TRBJ2-3; TRBD2 aligns across 8 bases. CDR3 size: 13 residues. CDR1 is SGHRS and CDR2 is YFSETQ in the germline V gene. The ends lost 2 bases at V and 8 bases at J; junction bases unmatched: 4. DNA for the CDR3: TGCGCCAGCAGCTTCGGGGGGGCTGCTACGCAGTATTTT. Amino acids: CASSFGGAATQYF. The variable domain in full, completed from reference TRBV5-1 and TRBJ2-3, reads KAGVTQTPRYLIKTRGQQVTLSCSPISGHRSVSWYQQTPGQGLQFLFEYFSETQRNKGNFPGRFSGRQFSNSRSEMNVSTLELGDSALYLCASSFGGAATQYFGPGTRLTVL.

V is TRBV3-1 (or the pseudogene TRBV3-2) and J is TRBJ1-2, with a possible D match to TRBD1 (5 bases). CDR1 and CDR2 (germline): LGHDT, YNNKEL (reference sequence). Trimming took off 4 bases at V and 8 bases at J, with 14 bases between the two ends. CDR3 length equals 13 residues. The CDR3: CASSLTAGVGYTF. For the CDR3, the DNA is TGTGCCAGCAGCCTGACAGCCGGCGTAGGCTACACCTTC.

This clone was seen at least ten times. The V gene is TRBV19, the J gene TRBJ2-7; maybe TRBD1 (5 bases). Germline CDR1 LNHDA, CDR2 SQIVND (reference sequence). This CDR3 is built from 13 residues. V gave up 6 bases and J gave up 2 bases, with 11 bases separating them. The CDR3 region is CASSNGQAYEQYF. The CDR3 DNA reads as TGTGCCAGTAGCAACGGACAAGCCTACGAGCAGTACTTC. The whole variable domain, remainder taken from reference TRBV19 and TRBJ2-7, is DGGITQSPKYLFRKEGQNVTLSCEQNLNHDAMYWYRQDPGQGLRLIYYSQIVNDFQKGDIAEGYSVSREKKESFPLTVTSAQKNPTAFYLCASSNGQAYEQYFGPGTRLTVT.

The chain carries TRBV28 and TRBJ1-1, with D tentatively TRBD1 (6 bases). Trimming removed 2 bases at V and 7 bases at J, with 14 bases between. Germline values: CDR1 MDHEN, CDR2 SYDVKM. This CDR3 is 14 amino acids long. DNA for the CDR3: TGTGCCAGCAGTTTACCGGACAGAACCCGTGAAGCTTTCTTT. Amino acid sequence: CASSLPDRTREAFF.

V is TRBV3-1 (or the pseudogene TRBV3-2) and J is TRBJ1-6, with TRBD1 as a possible D gene (5 bases). The V gene lost 0 bases and the J gene lost 8 bases, with 11 bases spanning the gap. The CDR3 runs to 15 residues. Germline loops: CDR1 LGHDT, CDR2 YNNKEL (reference sequence). CDR3 protein: CASSQEEAGYSPLHF. The CDR3 DNA follows: TGTGCCAGCAGCCAAGAAGAGGCAGGGTATTCACCCCTCCACTTT.

This chain uses TRBV27 with TRBJ2-5; weak D call: TRBD2 (6 bases). The CDR3 is 15 amino acids. CDR1 and CDR2 (germline): MNHEY, SMNVEV (reference sequence). Trimming removed 2 bases at V and 2 bases at J, with 12 bases between. CDR3 nucleotide sequence: TGTGCCAGCAGTTTAGGGGGACTGTCGCAAGAGACCCAGTACTTC. This gives the protein CASSLGGLSQETQYF.

This clone has just a few counts. V is TRBV2 and J is TRBJ2-3, with 7 bases that match TRBD2. With V trimmed by 8 bases and J by 3 bases, 8 bases remained unmatched. The germline V gene encodes CDR1 SNHLY and CDR2 FYNNEI. CDR3 length: 14 residues. This chain's CDR3 is CASGGLTTTDTQYF. Written as DNA, the CDR3 is TGTGCCAGCGGGGGACTAACGACTACAGATACGCAGTATTTT.

Only one count was recorded for this clone. CDR3 coding DNA: TGTGCCAGCAGCCAAGGGACAGGGGTTAATCAGCCCCAGCATTTT. It encodes CASSQGTGVNQPQHF. The rearrangement links TRBV3-1 (or the pseudogene TRBV3-2) to TRBJ1-5, with TRBD1 matching 9 bases. CDR3 length: 15 residues. Germline-derived CDR1 and CDR2 are LGHDT and YNNKEL (reference sequence). J lost 4 bases, V lost 1 base, and 2 bases had no gene match.

This chain uses TRBV5-8 with TRBJ2-1; TRBD1 matches at 11 bases. CDR1 and CDR2 from the germline V gene are SGHTS and YDEGEE. V lost 3 bases, J lost 2 bases, and 4 bases stayed unmatched. CDR3 length: 16 residues. The CDR3, as DNA: TGTGCCAGCAGCTACTCGGACAGGGGGCCCTACAATGAGCAGTTCTTC. Amino acids: CASSYSDRGPYNEQFF.

The chain joins TRBV5-1 to TRBJ1-5; the match to TRBD1 covers 8 bases. After removal of 2 bases from V and 5 bases from J, the junction contained 6 bases not matched to a gene. From germline, CDR1 is SGHRS and CDR2 YFSETQ. The CDR3 extends over 15 amino acids. DNA of the CDR3: TGCGCCAGCAGCTTAGCGGGACAGGTCGATCAGCCCCAGCATTTT. It yields the protein CASSLAGQVDQPQHF.

This clone was seen a few times. Other DNA sequences from this sample encode an identical CDR3 as well. J is TRBJ1-3 and V is TRBV12-5; possible D gene TRBD1, 6 bases. Trimming left V 0 bases short and J 0 bases short, with 6 bases between. The V gene's germline CDR1 is LGHNT and CDR2 FRNRAP. The CDR3 contains 15 residues. The CDR3 DNA reads TGTGCTAGTGGTTTGGTAGGGGGCTCTGGAAACACCATATATTTT. Translated: CASGLVGGSGNTIYF.